Listed below are T cell receptor beta chains from one sample, sequenced in a study of shared clonotypes between healthy human individuals. This table comes from immunoSEQ multiplex PCR, and its TCRdb copy is limited to in-frame clones, with some not included. The sample gives 550,000 to 850,000 clones, 74% of which show up once; approximately 1.7% is in the top ten. Sequencing was performed on memory CD4+ T cells sorted from blood. All receptors come from a woman aged 25 to 39 in good health. CDR3s leave out the opening cysteine and the closing phenylalanine or tryptophan.

v_call: TRBV2; j_call: TRBJ2-7; cdr3_aa: ASTRQYEQY
v_call: TRBV14; j_call: TRBJ2-5; cdr3_aa: ASSHPWRGLVETQY
v_call: TRBV4-1; j_call: TRBJ2-7; cdr3_aa: ASSRWTDSSYEQY
v_call: TRBV5-4; j_call: TRBJ1-4; cdr3_aa: ASSFDRGREKLF
v_call: TRBV10-3; j_call: TRBJ1-4; cdr3_aa: AINASPPGAGYEKLF
v_call: TRBV5-1; j_call: TRBJ2-1; cdr3_aa: ASSFGGGGYNEQF
v_call: TRBV10-3; j_call: TRBJ1-3; cdr3_aa: AIRDSASGNTIY
v_call: TRBV4-1; j_call: TRBJ2-3; cdr3_aa: ASSQPTSGRGDTQY
v_call: TRBV2; j_call: TRBJ2-5; cdr3_aa: ASRRDRVMETQY
v_call: TRBV7-6; j_call: TRBJ2-3; cdr3_aa: ASSSRDSLGDTQY
v_call: TRBV5-1; j_call: TRBJ2-5; cdr3_aa: ASSLSVGRVGETQY
v_call: TRBV7-6; j_call: TRBJ2-3; cdr3_aa: ASSPRQYSTDTQY
v_call: TRBV19; j_call: TRBJ2-1; cdr3_aa: ATTDRLAGYNEQF
v_call: TRBV7-8; j_call: TRBJ2-2; cdr3_aa: ASSHHRVRTNEVTGELF
v_call: TRBV29-1; j_call: TRBJ1-2; cdr3_aa: SVEWGSGGVGYT
v_call: TRBV9; j_call: TRBJ2-7; cdr3_aa: ASSVGAETYEQY
v_call: TRBV2; j_call: TRBJ1-5; cdr3_aa: ASQRDSNQPQH
v_call: TRBV18; j_call: TRBJ1-2; cdr3_aa: ASSPADSGGYGYT
v_call: TRBV7-8; j_call: TRBJ1-1; cdr3_aa: ASSLRRQGLTEAF
v_call: TRBV6-5; j_call: TRBJ1-2; cdr3_aa: ASSYSTTVGYT
v_call: TRBV1; j_call: TRBJ1-4; cdr3_aa: TSSQTPDRGHNEKLF
v_call: TRBV28; j_call: TRBJ2-5; cdr3_aa: ASSLLGARETQY
v_call: TRBV15; j_call: TRBJ1-1; cdr3_aa: ATQNRAPEAF
v_call: TRBV5-1; j_call: TRBJ1-2; cdr3_aa: ASSLDRDRRGYT
v_call: TRBV28; j_call: TRBJ2-1; cdr3_aa: ASSSAGGDNEQF
v_call: TRBV6-5; j_call: TRBJ2-7; cdr3_aa: ASSYSSVAAYEQY
v_call: TRBV6-1; j_call: TRBJ1-1; cdr3_aa: ASRPRQGEATEAF
v_call: TRBV19; j_call: TRBJ2-2; cdr3_aa: ASSIDPNTGELF
v_call: TRBV19; j_call: TRBJ1-4; cdr3_aa: ASQTSGYNEKLF
v_call: TRBV10-1; j_call: TRBJ2-6; cdr3_aa: ATSPQGAGANVLT
v_call: TRBV20-1; j_call: TRBJ2-3; cdr3_aa: SAERLDTQY
v_call: TRBV9; j_call: TRBJ2-2; cdr3_aa: ASSGQTRVGTGELF
v_call: TRBV11-2; j_call: TRBJ2-1; cdr3_aa: ASSLPPGVGEQF
v_call: TRBV19; j_call: TRBJ2-7; cdr3_aa: ASSASWGLGNEQY
v_call: TRBV6-6; j_call: TRBJ2-7; cdr3_aa: ASSFSGGTYEQY
v_call: TRBV28; j_call: TRBJ1-2; cdr3_aa: ASRRDYGYT
v_call: TRBV7-3; j_call: TRBJ2-2; cdr3_aa: ASSLTQDTGELF
v_call: TRBV5-1; j_call: TRBJ2-7; cdr3_aa: ASSLGADSLGEQY
v_call: TRBV7-9; j_call: TRBJ2-7; cdr3_aa: ASSLTRQGNMKQY
v_call: TRBV28; j_call: TRBJ1-4; cdr3_aa: ASSGLGTANEKLF
v_call: TRBV10-2; j_call: TRBJ1-1; cdr3_aa: ASSDSGNTEAF